This TCR beta chain emerged from a study of T cell repertoires in cytomegalovirus infection. Across the whole study: A matching HLA type, together with CMV infection, was signaled by public TCR beta signatures.

A single record per CDR3 protein comes from TCRdb applying MiXCR to the reads. The table lists some 160,000 distinct CDR3 sequences, about 15% of them singletons. Trimming at V came to 5 bases and at J to 4 bases, leaving 3 bases not matched to a gene. The germline V gene encodes CDR1 SSHAT and CDR2 FNYEAQ (reference sequence). This CDR3 is built from 15 residues. Study results and caveats: The study found HLA-C-restricted CMV-specific TCR beta clonotypes dominating the ex vivo response. The study identified carriers of CMV plus the relevant HLA from cumulative public TCR beta family frequency.

As to this clonotype: Its specificity is not known.

Source material: CD8+ T cells from PBMCs. The clonotype originates from a human donor in good health (CMV status not recorded). Some clones in this sample may be carry-over from other donors' samples. The chain has TRBV7-7 and TRBJ2-1; TRBD2 aligns across 12 bases. CDR3: CASSRGTSGYNEQFF. Here the CDR3 DNA reads TGTGCCAGCAGCCGAGGGACTAGCGGGTACAATGAGCAGTTCTTC.